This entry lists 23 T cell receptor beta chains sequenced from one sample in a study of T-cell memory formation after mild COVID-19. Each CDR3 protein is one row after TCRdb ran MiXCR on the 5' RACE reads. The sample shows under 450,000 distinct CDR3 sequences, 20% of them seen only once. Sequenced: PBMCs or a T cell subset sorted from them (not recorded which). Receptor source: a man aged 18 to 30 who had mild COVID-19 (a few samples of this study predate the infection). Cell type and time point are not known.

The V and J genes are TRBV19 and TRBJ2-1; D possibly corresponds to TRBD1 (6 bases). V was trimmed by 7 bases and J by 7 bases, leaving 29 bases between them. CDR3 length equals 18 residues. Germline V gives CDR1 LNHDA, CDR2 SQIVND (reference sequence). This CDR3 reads CASTYDGSRDILGNEQFF. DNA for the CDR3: TGTGCCAGTACTTACGACGGGTCCCGGGACATCCTCGGGAATGAGCAGTTCTTC.

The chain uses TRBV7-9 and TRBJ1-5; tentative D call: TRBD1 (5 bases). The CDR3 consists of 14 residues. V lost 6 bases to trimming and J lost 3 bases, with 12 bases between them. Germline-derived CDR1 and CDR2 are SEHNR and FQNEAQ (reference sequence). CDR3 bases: TGTGCCAGCAGGGGGAGGGGAAACAATCAGCCCCAGCATTTT. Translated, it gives CASRGRGNNQPQHF.

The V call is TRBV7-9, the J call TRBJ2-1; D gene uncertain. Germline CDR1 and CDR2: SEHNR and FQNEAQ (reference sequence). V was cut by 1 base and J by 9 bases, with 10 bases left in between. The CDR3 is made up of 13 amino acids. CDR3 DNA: TGTGCCAGCAGCTTAGTCTTGGCTGGTGAGCAGTTCTTC. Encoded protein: CASSLVLAGEQFF.

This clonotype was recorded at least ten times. In DNA, the CDR3 is TGTGCCAGCAGCAAAGCCCCCCCTAGCGCGAGCTCCTACAATGAGCAGTTCTTC. Translated: CASSKAPPSASSYNEQFF. This chain uses TRBV7-2 with TRBJ2-1, with D maybe TRBD2 (6 bases). The CDR3 consists of 18 residues. In germline, CDR1 is SGHTA, CDR2 FQGNSA. Trimming cost V 5 bases and J 0 bases, with 20 bases left between them.

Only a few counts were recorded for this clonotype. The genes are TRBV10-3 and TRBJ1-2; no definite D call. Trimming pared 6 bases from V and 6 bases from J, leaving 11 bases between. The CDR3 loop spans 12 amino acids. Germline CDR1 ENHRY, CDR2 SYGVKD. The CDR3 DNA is TGTGCCATCAGAAGGACGGAGGATGGCTACACCTTC. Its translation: CAIRRTEDGYTF.

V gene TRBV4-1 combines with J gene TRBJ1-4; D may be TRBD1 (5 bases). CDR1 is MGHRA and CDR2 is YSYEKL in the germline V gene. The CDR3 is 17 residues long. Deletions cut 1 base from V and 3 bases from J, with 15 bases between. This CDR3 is CASSQGSMGPANEKLFF. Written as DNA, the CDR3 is TGCGCCAGCAGCCAAGGAAGTATGGGACCAGCTAATGAAAAACTGTTTTTT.

CDR3 in amino acids: CASSQGGPEGEHPPQHF. The CDR3, as DNA: TGCGCCAGCAGCCAAGGAGGTCCAGAGGGGGAGCATCCGCCCCAGCATTTT. The V and J genes are TRBV4-1 and TRBJ1-5; TRBD1 might be the D (6 bases). The ends were cut back, 1 base at V and 9 bases at J, with 22 bases in the middle. Germline CDR1 is MGHRA and CDR2 is YSYEKL. The CDR3 totals 17 residues.

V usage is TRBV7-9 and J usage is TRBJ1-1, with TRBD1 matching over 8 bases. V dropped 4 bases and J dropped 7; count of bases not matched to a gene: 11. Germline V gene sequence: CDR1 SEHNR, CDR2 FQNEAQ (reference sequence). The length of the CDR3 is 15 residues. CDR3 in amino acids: CASSYSPTGAGEAFF. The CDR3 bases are TGTGCCAGCAGCTACTCCCCGACAGGGGCGGGTGAAGCTTTCTTT.

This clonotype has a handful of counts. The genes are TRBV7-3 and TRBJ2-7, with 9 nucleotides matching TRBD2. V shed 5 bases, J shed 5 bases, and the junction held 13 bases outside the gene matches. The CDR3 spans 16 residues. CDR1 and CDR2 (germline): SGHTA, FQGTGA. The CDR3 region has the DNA TGTGCCAGCAGCCCGCTACTTAGCGGGGGACGGGACGAGCAGTACTTC. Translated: CASSPLLSGGRDEQYF.

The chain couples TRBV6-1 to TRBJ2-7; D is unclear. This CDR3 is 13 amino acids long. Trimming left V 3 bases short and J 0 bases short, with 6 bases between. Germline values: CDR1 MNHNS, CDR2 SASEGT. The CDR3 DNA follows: TGTGCCAGCAGTGAGCACAACTCCTACGAGCAGTACTTC. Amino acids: CASSEHNSYEQYF.

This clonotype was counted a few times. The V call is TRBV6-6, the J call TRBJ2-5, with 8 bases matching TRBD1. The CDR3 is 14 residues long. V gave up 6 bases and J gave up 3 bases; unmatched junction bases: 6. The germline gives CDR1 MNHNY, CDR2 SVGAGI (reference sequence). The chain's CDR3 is CASSPATGEETQYF. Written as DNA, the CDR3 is TGTGCCAGCAGCCCCGCGACAGGGGAAGAGACCCAGTACTTC.

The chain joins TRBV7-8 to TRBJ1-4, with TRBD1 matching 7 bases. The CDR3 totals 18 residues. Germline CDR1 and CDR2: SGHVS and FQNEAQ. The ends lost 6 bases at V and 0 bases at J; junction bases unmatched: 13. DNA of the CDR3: TGTGCCAGCAGTCCAAGAGGGGGCGGGACGGCAACTAATGAAAAACTGTTTTTT. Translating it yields CASSPRGGGTATNEKLFF. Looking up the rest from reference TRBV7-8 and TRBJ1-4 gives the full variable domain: GAGVSQSPRYKVAKRGQDVALRCDPISGHVSLFWYQQALGQGPEFLTYFQNEAQLDKSGLPSDRFFAERPEGSVSTLKIQRTQQEDSAVYLCASSPRGGGTATNEKLFFGSGTQLSVL.

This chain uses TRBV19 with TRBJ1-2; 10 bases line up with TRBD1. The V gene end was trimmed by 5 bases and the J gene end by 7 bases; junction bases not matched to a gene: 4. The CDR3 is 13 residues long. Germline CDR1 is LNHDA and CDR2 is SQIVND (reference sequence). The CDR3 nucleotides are TGTGCCAGTAGTGCGGGACAGGGGAGTGGCTACACCTTC. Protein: CASSAGQGSGYTF.

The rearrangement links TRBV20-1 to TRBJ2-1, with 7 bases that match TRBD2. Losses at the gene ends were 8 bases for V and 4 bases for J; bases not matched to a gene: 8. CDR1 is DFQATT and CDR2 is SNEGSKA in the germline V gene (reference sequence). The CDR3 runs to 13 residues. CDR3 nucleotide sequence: TGCAGTACTAACCTAGCGGATTACAATGAGCAGTTCTTC. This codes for CSTNLADYNEQFF.

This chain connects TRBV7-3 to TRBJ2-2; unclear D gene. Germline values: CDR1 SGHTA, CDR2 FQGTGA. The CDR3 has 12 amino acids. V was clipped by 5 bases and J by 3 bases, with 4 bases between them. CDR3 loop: CASSKYTGELFF. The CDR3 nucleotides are TGTGCCAGCAGCAAATACACCGGGGAGCTGTTTTTT.

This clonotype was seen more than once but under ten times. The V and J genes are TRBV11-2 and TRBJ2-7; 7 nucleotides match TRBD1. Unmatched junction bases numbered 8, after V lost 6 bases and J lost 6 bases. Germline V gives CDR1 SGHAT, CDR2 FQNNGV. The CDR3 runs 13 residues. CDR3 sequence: CASRPGDSSEQYV. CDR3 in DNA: TGTGCCAGCAGGCCTGGGGACAGTTCCGAGCAGTACGTC.

CDR3 DNA sequence: TGTGCCAGCAGTCCACCCCGGACTGAAGCTTTCTTT. As protein: CASSPPRTEAFF. This chain uses TRBV6-2 or TRBV6-3 with TRBJ1-1; D remains unclear. Per germline, CDR1 MNHEY and CDR2 SVGEGT. CDR3 size: 12 residues. V dropped 5 bases and J dropped 5 bases, with 9 bases sitting between them.

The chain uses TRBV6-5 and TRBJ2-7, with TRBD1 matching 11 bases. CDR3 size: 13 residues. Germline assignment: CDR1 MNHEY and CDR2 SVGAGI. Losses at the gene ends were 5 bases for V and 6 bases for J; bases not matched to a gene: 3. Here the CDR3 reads CASSGQGAGEQYF. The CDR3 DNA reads TGTGCCAGCAGTGGACAGGGGGCCGGCGAGCAGTACTTC.

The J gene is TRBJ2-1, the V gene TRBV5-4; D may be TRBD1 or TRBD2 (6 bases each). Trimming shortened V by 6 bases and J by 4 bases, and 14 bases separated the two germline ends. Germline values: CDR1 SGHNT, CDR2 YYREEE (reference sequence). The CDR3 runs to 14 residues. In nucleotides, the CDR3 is TGTGCCAGCACCAATCCGGGGGCGTACAATGAGCAGTTCTTC. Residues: CASTNPGAYNEQFF.

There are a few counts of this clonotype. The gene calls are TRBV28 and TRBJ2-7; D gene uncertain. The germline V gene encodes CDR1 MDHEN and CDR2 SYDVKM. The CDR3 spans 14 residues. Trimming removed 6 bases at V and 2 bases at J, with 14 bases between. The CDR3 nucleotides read TGTGCCAGCAGCTACTCTGTGGTCCCCTACGAGCAGTACGTC. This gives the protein CASSYSVVPYEQYV.

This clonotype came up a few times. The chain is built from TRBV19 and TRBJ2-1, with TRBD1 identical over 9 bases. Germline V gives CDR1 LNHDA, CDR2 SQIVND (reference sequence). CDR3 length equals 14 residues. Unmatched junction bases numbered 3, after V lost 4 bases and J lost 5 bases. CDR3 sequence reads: CASSTGQGNNEQFF. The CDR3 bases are TGTGCCAGTAGTACGGGACAGGGTAACAATGAGCAGTTCTTC.

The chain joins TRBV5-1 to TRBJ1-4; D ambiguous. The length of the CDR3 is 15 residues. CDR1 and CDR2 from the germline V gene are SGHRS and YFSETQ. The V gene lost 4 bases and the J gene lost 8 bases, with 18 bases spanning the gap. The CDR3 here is CASSPMTRSDEKLFF. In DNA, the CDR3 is TGCGCCAGCAGCCCGATGACAAGGTCTGACGAAAAACTGTTTTTT.

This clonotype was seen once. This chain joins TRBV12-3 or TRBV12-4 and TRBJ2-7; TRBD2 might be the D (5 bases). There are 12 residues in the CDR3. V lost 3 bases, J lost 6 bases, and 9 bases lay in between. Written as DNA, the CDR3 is TGTGCCAGCAGTTTGGGGAGCCTCGAGCAGTACTTC. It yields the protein CASSLGSLEQYF.